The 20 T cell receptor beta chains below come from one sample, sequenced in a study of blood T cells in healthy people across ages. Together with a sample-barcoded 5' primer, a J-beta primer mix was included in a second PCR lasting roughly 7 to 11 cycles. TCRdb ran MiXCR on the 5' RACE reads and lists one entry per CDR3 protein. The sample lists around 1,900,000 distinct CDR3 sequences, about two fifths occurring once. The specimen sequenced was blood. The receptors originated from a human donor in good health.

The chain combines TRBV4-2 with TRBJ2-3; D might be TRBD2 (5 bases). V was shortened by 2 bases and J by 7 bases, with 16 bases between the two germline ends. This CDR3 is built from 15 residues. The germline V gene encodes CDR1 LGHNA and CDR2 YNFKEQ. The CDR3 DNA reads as TGTGCCAGCAGCCAATCCTCGCCGGGATCATATACGCAGTATTTT. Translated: CASSQSSPGSYTQYF.

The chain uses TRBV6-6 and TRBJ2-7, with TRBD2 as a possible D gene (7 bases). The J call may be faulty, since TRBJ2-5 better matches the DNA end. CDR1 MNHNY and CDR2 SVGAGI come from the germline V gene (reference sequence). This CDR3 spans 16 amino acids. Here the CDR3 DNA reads TGTGCCAGCAGCCGCCAGGTGGGGGGGGCCGGGGAGACCCAGTACTTC. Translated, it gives CASSRQVGGAGETQYF.

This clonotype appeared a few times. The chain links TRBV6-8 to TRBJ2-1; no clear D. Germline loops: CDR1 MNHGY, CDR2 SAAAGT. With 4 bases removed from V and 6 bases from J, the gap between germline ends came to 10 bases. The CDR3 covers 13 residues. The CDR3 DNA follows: TGTGCCAGCAGTTCACCAGAACCCAATGAGCAGTTCTTC. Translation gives CASSSPEPNEQFF.

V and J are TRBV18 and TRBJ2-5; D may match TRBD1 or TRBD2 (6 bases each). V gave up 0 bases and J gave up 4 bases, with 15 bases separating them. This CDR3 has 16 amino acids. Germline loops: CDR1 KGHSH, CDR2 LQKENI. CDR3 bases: TGTGCCAGCTCACCACCAGGGGGGTTTCACGGAGAGACCCAGTACTTC. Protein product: CASSPPGGFHGETQYF.

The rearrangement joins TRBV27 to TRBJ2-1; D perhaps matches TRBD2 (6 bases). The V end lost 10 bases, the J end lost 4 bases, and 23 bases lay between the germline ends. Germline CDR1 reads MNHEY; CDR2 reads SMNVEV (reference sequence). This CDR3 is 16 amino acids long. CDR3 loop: CATLGGIPFGYNEQFF. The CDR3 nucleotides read TGTGCCACCCTGGGAGGAATCCCCTTTGGGTACAATGAGCAGTTCTTC.

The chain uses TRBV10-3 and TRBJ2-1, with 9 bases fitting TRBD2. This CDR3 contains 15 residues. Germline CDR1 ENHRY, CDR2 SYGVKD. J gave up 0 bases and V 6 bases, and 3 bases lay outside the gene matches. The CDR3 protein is CAIRGTSISYNEQFF. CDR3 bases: TGTGCCATCAGGGGGACTAGCATCTCCTACAATGAGCAGTTCTTC.

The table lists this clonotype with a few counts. DNA of the CDR3: TGCGCCAGCAGCTTGACACCAGCAGAGCGACTCAATGAGCAGTTCTTC. As protein: CASSLTPAERLNEQFF. The rearrangement joins TRBV5-1 to TRBJ2-1; D uncertain. The V and J ends lost 1 base and 6 bases respectively, with 17 bases between them. CDR1 and CDR2 from the germline V gene are SGHRS and YFSETQ. The CDR3 is 16 amino acids.

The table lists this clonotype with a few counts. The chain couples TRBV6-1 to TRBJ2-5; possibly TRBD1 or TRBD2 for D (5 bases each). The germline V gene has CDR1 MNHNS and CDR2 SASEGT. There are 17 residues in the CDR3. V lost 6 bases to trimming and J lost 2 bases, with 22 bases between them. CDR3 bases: TGTGCCAGCAGATGGTTCACTTGGGAGACAGCACAAGAGACCCAGTACTTC. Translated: CASRWFTWETAQETQYF.

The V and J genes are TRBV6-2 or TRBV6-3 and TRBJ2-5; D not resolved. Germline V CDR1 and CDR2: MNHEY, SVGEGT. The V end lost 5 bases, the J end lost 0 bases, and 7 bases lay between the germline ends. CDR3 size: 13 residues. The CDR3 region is CASSVVYQETQYF. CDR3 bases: TGTGCCAGCAGTGTGGTGTACCAAGAGACCCAGTACTTC.

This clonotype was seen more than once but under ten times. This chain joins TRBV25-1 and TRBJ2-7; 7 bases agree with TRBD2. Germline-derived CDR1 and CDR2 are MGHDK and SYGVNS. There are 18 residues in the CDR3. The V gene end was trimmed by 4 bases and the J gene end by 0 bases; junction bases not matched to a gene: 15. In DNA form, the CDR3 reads TGTGCCAGCAGTGCCACGTTCGAGCGGGGACCCAACTCCTACGAGCAGTACTTC. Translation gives CASSATFERGPNSYEQYF.

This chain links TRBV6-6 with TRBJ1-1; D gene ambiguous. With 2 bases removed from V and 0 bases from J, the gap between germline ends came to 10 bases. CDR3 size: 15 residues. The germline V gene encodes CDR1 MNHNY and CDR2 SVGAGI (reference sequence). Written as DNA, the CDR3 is TGTGCCAGCAGTTACCCAGGCGACATGAACACTGAAGCTTTCTTT. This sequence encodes CASSYPGDMNTEAFF.

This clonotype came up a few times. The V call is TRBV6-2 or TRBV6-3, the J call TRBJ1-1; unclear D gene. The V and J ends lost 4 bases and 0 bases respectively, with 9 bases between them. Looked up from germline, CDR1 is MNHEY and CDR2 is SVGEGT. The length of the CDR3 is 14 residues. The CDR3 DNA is TGTGCCAGCAGTTTAACCAGACTGAACACTGAAGCTTTCTTT. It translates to CASSLTRLNTEAFF.

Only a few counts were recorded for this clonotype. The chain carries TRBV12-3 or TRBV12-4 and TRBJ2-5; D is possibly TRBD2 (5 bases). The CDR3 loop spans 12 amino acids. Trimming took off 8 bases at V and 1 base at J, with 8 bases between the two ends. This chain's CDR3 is CASGLAQETQYF. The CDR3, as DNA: TGTGCCAGCGGGCTAGCCCAAGAGACCCAGTACTTC.

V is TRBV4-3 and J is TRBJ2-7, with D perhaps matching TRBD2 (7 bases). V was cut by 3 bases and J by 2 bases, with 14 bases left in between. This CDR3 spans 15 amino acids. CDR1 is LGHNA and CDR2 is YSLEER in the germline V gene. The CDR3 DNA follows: TGCGCCAGCAGCCAGGGGAGGGGGGGCGCCTACGAGCAGTACTTC. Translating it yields CASSQGRGGAYEQYF.

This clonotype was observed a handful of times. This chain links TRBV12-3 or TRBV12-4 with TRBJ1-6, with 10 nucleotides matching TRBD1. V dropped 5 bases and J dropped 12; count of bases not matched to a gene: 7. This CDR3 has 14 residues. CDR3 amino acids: CASSPRTGGEPLHF. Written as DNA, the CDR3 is TGTGCCAGCAGTCCTCGGACAGGGGGTGAACCCCTCCACTTT.

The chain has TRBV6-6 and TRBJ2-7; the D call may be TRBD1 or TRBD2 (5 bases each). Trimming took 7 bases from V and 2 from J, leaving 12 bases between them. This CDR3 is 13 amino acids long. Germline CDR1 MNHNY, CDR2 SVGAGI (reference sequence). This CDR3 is CASTPGRPYEQYF. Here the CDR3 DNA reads TGTGCCAGCACGCCGGGACGCCCCTACGAGCAGTACTTC.

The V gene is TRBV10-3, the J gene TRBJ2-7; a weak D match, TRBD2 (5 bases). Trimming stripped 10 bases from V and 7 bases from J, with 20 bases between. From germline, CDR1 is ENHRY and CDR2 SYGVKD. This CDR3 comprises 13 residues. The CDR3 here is CATSGEPPGEQYF. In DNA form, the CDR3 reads TGTGCCACCTCTGGGGAACCTCCGGGGGAGCAGTACTTC.

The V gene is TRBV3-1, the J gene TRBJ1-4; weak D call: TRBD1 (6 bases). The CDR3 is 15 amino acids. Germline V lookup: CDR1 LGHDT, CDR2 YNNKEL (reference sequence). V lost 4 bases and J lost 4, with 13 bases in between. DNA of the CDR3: TGTGCCAGCAGCCCAGCGGACAGCTTTAATGAAAAACTGTTTTTT. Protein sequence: CASSPADSFNEKLFF.

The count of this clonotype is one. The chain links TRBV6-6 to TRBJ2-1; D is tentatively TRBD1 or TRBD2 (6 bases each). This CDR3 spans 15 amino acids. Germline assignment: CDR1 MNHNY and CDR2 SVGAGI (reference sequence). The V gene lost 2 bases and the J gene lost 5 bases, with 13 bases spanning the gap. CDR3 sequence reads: CASSYEGGADNEQFF. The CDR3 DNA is TGTGCCAGCAGTTACGAGGGGGGCGCCGACAATGAGCAGTTCTTC.

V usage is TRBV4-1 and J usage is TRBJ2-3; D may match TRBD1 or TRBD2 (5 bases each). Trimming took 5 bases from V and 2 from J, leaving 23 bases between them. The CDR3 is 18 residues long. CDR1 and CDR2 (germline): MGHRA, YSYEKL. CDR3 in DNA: TGCGCCAGCAGCAAACAAGTGGGATGGGGGTCTGACACAGATACGCAGTATTTT. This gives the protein CASSKQVGWGSDTDTQYF.